This section outlines one T cell receptor (beta chain) sequence together with its context. There is no known antigen for this receptor. Nothing much larger sits one base from this clone, and base qualities are not available. CDR1 SGHDN and CDR2 FVKESK are derived from the germline V gene. Including the terminal cysteine and phenylalanine, the CDR3 comprises 14 residues. Only the CDR3 DNA stays, 42 bases, in frame from base 1. V was cut back by 4 bases and J by 7 bases, leaving a gap of 16 bases between them. Systemically healthy Caucasian individuals from Russia, approximately 39 in total and aged 6 to 90 years, were included as donors. Each donor gave about 9.7 milliliters of peripheral blood, drawn into EDTA-treated Vacutainer tubes. Ficoll-Paque density-gradient centrifugation was used to isolate PBMCs, with at least 6.5 million per sample. Total RNA, at least 6 micrograms per sample, was extracted from PBMCs with Trizol reagent. For every donor, an aliquot of PBMCs went through flow cytometry to measure the percentages of naive CD45RAhigh/CD27high T cells.

The library came from 5' RACE. The instrument given in TCRdb is Illumina HiSeq 2500. A second PCR of roughly 7 to 11 cycles was performed with a sample-barcoded 5' primer and a J-beta primer mix. A unique molecular identifier was introduced onto each TCR beta cDNA molecule by a template-switch 5' adaptor carrying 12 random nucleotides. At least 2.5 million CDR3-containing paired-end reads were obtained from each sample. All of the RNA was converted into first-strand cDNA using the Mint cDNA synthesis kit, with a TRBC-specific oligonucleotide serving as the primer. Following uracil-DNA glycosylase treatment, a first 18-cycle PCR with universal primers M1SS and BC2_uni_R was performed on all cDNA. The authors processed their data as follows. Normalization of each sample was performed by random selection of 1 million high-quality reads, each carrying a distinct molecular identifier. Instead of being binned into consensus sequences, reads that shared molecular identifiers were thrown out. MiTCR, set to a Q25 quality threshold and the strictest error-elimination algorithm, was used for CDR3 identification, clonotype clustering and error correction. Lower-bound total TCR beta diversity was estimated with a nonparametric unseen species model using Euler transformation. In-frame beta chains were kept once TCRdb had trimmed the public reads at Q25 with fastp and called clones with MiXCR. Each entry merges the rows of one CDR3 protein and shows their most common DNA and genes. The V and J calls and clone size come from TCRdb's table, not from the authors' own analysis. In all, the sample holds about 1.4 million distinct CDR3 sequences, and approximately 60% of those were seen once. The top ten constitute about 6.3% of the sample.

The data were taken from a study of blood T cells in healthy people across ages (dated by TCRdb to between 2014 and 2017). Context from the whole study: In model experiments, template switching captured roughly one uniquely barcoded TCR beta cDNA molecule for every two T cells. To avoid experimental bias, donors of different ages were distributed randomly across sequencing lanes. Using the same blood draw, the study looked at two additional independent replicas of 1 million unique cDNA reads for two donors, one aged 18 to 30 and the other aged 80 or older. Using deep sequencing normalized with unique cDNA molecular identifiers, the study measured how TCR beta repertoire diversity changes with age. Four age groups were formed from the donors: young (average about 16 years), middle-aged (around 39), aged (about 62) and long-lived (around 82).

On the study overall, not on this receptor specifically: Because donor CMV infection status was unknown, age-related changes in expanded clonotypes were potentially confounded. A strong correlation was found between observed TCR beta diversity and the percentage of naive T cells measured by flow cytometry. The long-lived group showed more naive CD4+ T cells, fewer expanded clones and increased TCR diversity than the aged group, suggesting age selection. Since profiling was done on bulk unsorted PBMCs, naive and antigen-experienced compartments could not be conclusively compared. As age increased, observed TCR beta diversity per million T cells dropped in a roughly linear way, and a significant reduction was already evident by age around 41. Estimates of total diversity from one million sequenced T cells were regarded as lower bounds and underestimates.

This chain joins TRBV14 to TRBJ1-2; matching of 6 bases hints at TRBD1 as the D gene. This TCR was recovered from a man aged 18 to 29 in good health. Material: blood. The DNA sequence follows: TGTGCCAGCAGCCTGAGAACAGGGTTCGCTGGCTACACCTTC. The encoded protein is CASSLRTGFAGYTF.